Given below is one T cell receptor (beta chain) in context. Antigen specificity is unknown. The data were obtained in a study of cytomegalovirus exposure and HLA in healthy donors. Study information: The same platform was used for the 110 or so validation repertoires and the roughly 720 first-cohort repertoires, a later analysis reported. Study observations and caveats: The study flagged some 180 TCR beta chains as cytomegalovirus-associated. Reported results showed that the classifier diagnosed cytomegalovirus status with high specificity and sensitivity. In vitro assays verified that three CMV-associated chains recognized CMV antigens specifically.

Method: immunoSEQ multiplex PCR; TCRdb's copy keeps in-frame clones and lacks some. In the table there are over 100,000 clones, roughly 86% of which are singletons. Material: PBMCs. This sequence originates from a young woman in good health and CMV-seronegative.

CDR3 nucleotides: TGTGCCAGCAGTTCAGAGACAGGGTGGAATAGCAATCAGCCCCAGCATTTT. Encoded protein: CASSSETGWNSNQPQHF. V and J are TRBV28 and TRBJ1-5; 7 bases fit TRBD1. The CDR3 is 17 residues long. The J segment lost 0 bases and the V segment lost 4 bases, leaving 9 bases of the junction unmatched. Germline CDR1 reads MDHEN; CDR2 reads SYDVKM. The whole variable domain, remainder taken from reference TRBV28 and TRBJ1-5, is DVKVTQSSRYLVKRTGEKVFLECVQDMDHENMFWYRQDPGLGLRLIYFSYDVKMKEKGDIPEGYSVSREKKERFSLILESASTNQTSMYLCASSSETGWNSNQPQHFGDGTRLSIL.